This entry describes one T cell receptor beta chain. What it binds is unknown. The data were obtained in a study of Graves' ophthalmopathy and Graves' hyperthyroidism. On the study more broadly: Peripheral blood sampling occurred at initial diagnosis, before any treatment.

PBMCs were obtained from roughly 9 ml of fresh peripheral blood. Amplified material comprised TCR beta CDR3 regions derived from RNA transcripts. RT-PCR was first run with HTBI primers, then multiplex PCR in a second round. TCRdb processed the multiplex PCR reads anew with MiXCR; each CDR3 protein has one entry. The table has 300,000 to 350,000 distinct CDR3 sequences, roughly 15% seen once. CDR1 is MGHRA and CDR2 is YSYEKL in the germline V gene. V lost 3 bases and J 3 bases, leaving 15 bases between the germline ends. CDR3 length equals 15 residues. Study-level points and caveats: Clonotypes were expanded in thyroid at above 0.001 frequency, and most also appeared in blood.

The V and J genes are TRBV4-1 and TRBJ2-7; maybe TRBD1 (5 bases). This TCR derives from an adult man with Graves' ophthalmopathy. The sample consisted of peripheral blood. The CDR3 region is CASSHPPKGLYEQYF. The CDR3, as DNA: TGCGCCAGCAGCCACCCCCCGAAGGGGCTCTACGAGCAGTACTTC.